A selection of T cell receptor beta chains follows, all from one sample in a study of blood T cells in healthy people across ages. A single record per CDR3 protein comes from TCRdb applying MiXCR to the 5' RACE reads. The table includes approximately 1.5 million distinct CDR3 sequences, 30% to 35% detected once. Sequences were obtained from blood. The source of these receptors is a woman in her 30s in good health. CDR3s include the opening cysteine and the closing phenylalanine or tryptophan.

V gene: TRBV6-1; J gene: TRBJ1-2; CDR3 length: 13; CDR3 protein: CASSEVTLHGYTF
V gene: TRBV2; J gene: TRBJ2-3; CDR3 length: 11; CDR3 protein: CASSESDTQYF
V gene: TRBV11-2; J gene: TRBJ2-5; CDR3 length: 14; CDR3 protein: CASSYRWEEGTQYF
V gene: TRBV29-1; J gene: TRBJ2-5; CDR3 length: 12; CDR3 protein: CSVEVDLGTQYF
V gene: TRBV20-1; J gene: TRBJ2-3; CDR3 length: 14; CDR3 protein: CSASRGILTDTQYF
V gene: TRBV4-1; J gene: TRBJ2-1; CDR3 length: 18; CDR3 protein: CASRSGLAGGQFYNEQFF
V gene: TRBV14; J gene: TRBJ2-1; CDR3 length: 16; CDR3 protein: CASSQEPRVLYNEQFF
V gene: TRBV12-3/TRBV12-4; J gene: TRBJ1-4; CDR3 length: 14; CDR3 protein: CANSSGGGNEKLFF
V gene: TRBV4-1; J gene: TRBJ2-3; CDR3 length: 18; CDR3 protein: CASSQGSRGSSGRDTQYF
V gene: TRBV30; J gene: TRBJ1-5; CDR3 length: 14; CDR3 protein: CAWSGLFSNQPQHF
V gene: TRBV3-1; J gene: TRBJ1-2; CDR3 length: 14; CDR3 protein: CASSQGHNNYGYTF